Shown below are 22 T cell receptor beta chains from a single sample sequenced in a study of Graves' ophthalmopathy and Graves' hyperthyroidism. Amplification of TCR beta CDR3 regions used RNA transcripts. First-round RT-PCR relied on HTBI primers, and a second-round multiplex PCR came next. MiXCR was run by TCRdb on the multiplex PCR reads, yielding one entry per CDR3 protein. In the table there are roughly 600,000 distinct CDR3 sequences, under 40% of which are singletons. The sequenced sample was peripheral blood or thyroid tissue (not recorded which). These receptors were collected from an adult man with Graves' hyperthyroidism.

This clonotype came up a few times. This chain uses TRBV7-9 with TRBJ2-2; the D gene is possibly TRBD1 (6 bases). CDR3 length: 17 amino acids. CDR1 and CDR2 (germline): SEHNR, FQNEAQ (reference sequence). V was cut by 5 bases and J by 2 bases, with 18 bases left in between. The CDR3 DNA follows: TGTGCCAGCAGCCTGGATCCGGGACACCCAAACACCGGGGAGCTGTTTTTT. Its protein product is CASSLDPGHPNTGELFF.

Ten or more counts support this clonotype. The chain has TRBV5-1 and TRBJ1-6, with a tentative D call TRBD1 (5 bases). The CDR3 consists of 15 residues. Trimming removed 4 bases from V and 6 bases from J, with 14 bases in between. CDR1 is SGHRS and CDR2 is YFSETQ in the germline V gene. The CDR3 nucleotides are TGCGCCAGCAGCCTCGAGGGAGGGGTTAATTCACCCCTCCACTTT. This encodes CASSLEGGVNSPLHF.

This clonotype has only a few counts. This may stem from a read error, because a much larger clone lies one nucleotide away. The chain has TRBV19 and TRBJ1-4; 8 nucleotides agree with TRBD1. V was pared by 5 bases and J by 7 bases, with 9 bases of the junction left unmatched. CDR1 LNHDA and CDR2 SQIVND come from the germline V gene (reference sequence). The CDR3 runs to 15 residues. CDR3 loop: CASSPRQGRSEKLFF. The CDR3 DNA reads TGTGCCAGTAGTCCCCGACAGGGGCGGAGTGAAAAACTGTTTTTT.

This clonotype was seen repeatedly, ten times or more. The CDR3 reads CATSDLRSNQPQHF. CDR3 in DNA: TGTGCCACCAGTGATTTAAGAAGCAATCAGCCCCAGCATTTT. V and J are TRBV24-1 and TRBJ1-5; unclear D gene. The V end lost 1 base, the J end lost 1 base, and 4 bases lay between the germline ends. Germline V lookup: CDR1 KGHDR, CDR2 SFDVKD. This CDR3 has 14 amino acids.

In regard to this clonotype: The junction and the germline gene differ at one end; a read error may be behind it. J is TRBJ2-3 and V is TRBV10-2; the match to TRBD1 covers 10 bases. From germline, CDR1 is WSHSY and CDR2 SAAADI. This CDR3 contains 17 residues. CDR3 in amino acids: CASSHNPGTGVTDTQYF. Written as DNA, the CDR3 is TGTGCCAGCAGCCACAATCCCGGGACAGGGGTCACAGATACGCAGTATTTT.

The rearrangement uses TRBV24-1 and TRBJ2-2; D may correspond to TRBD1 or TRBD2 (6 bases each). This CDR3 has 16 residues. In germline, CDR1 is KGHDR, CDR2 SFDVKD. V lost 1 base and J 2 bases, leaving 10 bases between the germline ends. CDR3 loop: CATSDLTGANTGELFF. CDR3 DNA sequence: TGTGCCACCAGTGATTTAACGGGGGCCAACACCGGGGAGCTGTTTTTT.

The V call is TRBV19, the J call TRBJ1-1; unclear D gene. V was shortened by 3 bases and J by 4 bases, with 9 bases between the two germline ends. Germline assignment: CDR1 LNHDA and CDR2 SQIVND (reference sequence). The CDR3 runs 13 residues. CDR3 amino acids: CASSITELTEAFF. The CDR3 nucleotides read TGTGCCAGTAGTATTACAGAACTCACTGAAGCTTTCTTT.

This chain connects TRBV25-1 to TRBJ2-2, with 13 positions matching TRBD2. CDR1 MGHDK and CDR2 SYGVNS come from the germline V gene. The trim removed 7 bases at V and 6 bases at J, leaving 2 bases unmatched. This CDR3 is 14 amino acids long. CDR3 sequence reads: CASTGLAGAGELFF. The CDR3 DNA follows: TGTGCCAGCACTGGACTAGCGGGAGCCGGGGAGCTGTTTTTT.

This clonotype was found a few times. The genes are TRBV10-3 and TRBJ2-7; TRBD1 aligns across 12 bases. The germline CDR1 and CDR2 sequences are ENHRY and SYGVKD. CDR3 length equals 16 residues. V lost 3 bases to trimming and J lost 7 bases; unmatched junction nucleotides: 10. As DNA, the CDR3 is TGTGCCATCAGTGAAAGGGGACAGGGGGCAGGGGATGAGCAGTACTTC. It yields the protein CAISERGQGAGDEQYF.

This chain links TRBV10-3 with TRBJ1-5; 7 positions match TRBD1. Germline CDR1 and CDR2: ENHRY and SYGVKD. The CDR3 has 11 amino acids. Trimming at V came to 6 bases and at J to 11 bases, leaving 4 bases not matched to a gene. As DNA, the CDR3 is TGTGCCATCAGCTCAGGACAGGCCCAGCATTTT. Its translation is CAISSGQAQHF.

This chain connects TRBV9 to TRBJ2-7; 8 positions match TRBD2. Germline lookup yields CDR1 SGDLS and CDR2 YYNGEE. V trimming: 0 bases; J trimming: 7 bases; junction bases outside the gene matches: 9. The CDR3 runs 15 residues. The CDR3 protein is CASSVAGTSTGEQYF. In DNA form, the CDR3 reads TGTGCCAGCAGCGTAGCCGGGACTAGTACCGGGGAGCAGTACTTC.

This clonotype was seen a single time. The V gene is TRBV7-2, the J gene TRBJ2-7; 7 bases fit TRBD2. V dropped 2 bases and J dropped 7; count of bases not matched to a gene: 14. Germline values: CDR1 SGHTA, CDR2 FQGNSA. The CDR3 length is 16 residues. Here the CDR3 reads CASSLLGRAGRNEQYF. The CDR3 bases are TGTGCCAGCAGCTTACTAGGTCGAGCGGGGCGCAATGAGCAGTACTTC.

The V call is TRBV7-9, the J call TRBJ2-2; 12 bases are a match to TRBD2. CDR1 and CDR2 from the germline V gene are SEHNR and FQNEAQ (reference sequence). The CDR3 has 17 amino acids. After removal of 5 bases from V and 4 bases from J, the junction contained 8 bases not matched to a gene. The CDR3 sequence is CASSGTSGWAATGELFF. The CDR3 region has the DNA TGTGCCAGCAGCGGGACTAGCGGGTGGGCCGCCACCGGGGAGCTGTTTTTT.

This chain uses TRBV5-6 with TRBJ1-2; no definite D call. V lost 0 bases and J lost 4, with 13 bases in between. CDR3 length: 15 amino acids. The V gene's germline CDR1 is SGHDT and CDR2 YYEEEE. CDR3 DNA: TGTGCCAGCAGCTTGGCTGGGCAGTCTCGCTATGGCTACACCTTC. Translated, it gives CASSLAGQSRYGYTF.

The CDR3 bases are TGCAGCGGGGTGGGAGGGAATGAGCAGTTCTTC. Protein: CSGVGGNEQFF. The chain uses TRBV29-1 and TRBJ2-1, with TRBD2 identical over 7 bases. This CDR3 is 11 amino acids long. V lost 7 bases, J lost 7 bases, and 4 bases stayed unmatched. The germline CDR1 and CDR2 sequences are SQVTM and ANQGSEA.

This sequence joins TRBV11-2 and TRBJ1-4, with D unresolved. This CDR3 has 14 amino acids. Trimming removed 7 bases at V and 6 bases at J, with 15 bases between. Germline V gives CDR1 SGHAT, CDR2 FQNNGV. CDR3 nucleotide sequence: TGTGCCAGCACGTCGGCAGGATGGGATGAAAAACTGTTTTTT. Translation: CASTSAGWDEKLFF.

This clonotype has at least ten counts. This chain joins TRBV20-1 and TRBJ2-7; a weak D match, TRBD2 (6 bases). Germline V gene data show CDR1 as DFQATT and CDR2 as SNEGSKA (reference sequence). The CDR3 totals 12 residues. The germline V and J ends were trimmed by 6 bases and 0 bases, with 9 bases remaining between them. The DNA for the CDR3 is TGCAGTGCGGGACTTAGCTCCTACGAGCAGTACTTC. Translated, it gives CSAGLSSYEQYF.

The sample holds many counts of this clonotype. This sequence joins TRBV6-5 and TRBJ2-7, with 9 bases matching TRBD2. The CDR3 covers 13 residues. Germline-derived CDR1 and CDR2 are MNHEY and SVGAGI. V was clipped by 5 bases and J by 3 bases; unmatched bases: 2. CDR3 nucleotide sequence: TGTGCCAGCAGTGCTAGCGGGATCTACGAGCAGTACTTC. It translates to CASSASGIYEQYF.

This clonotype was picked up many times. The J gene is TRBJ2-7, the V gene TRBV10-3, with D possibly matching TRBD1 (6 bases). Germline values: CDR1 ENHRY, CDR2 SYGVKD. CDR3 size: 14 residues. Between the trimmed V and J ends, which lost 5 bases and 0 bases, there was a span of 11 bases. CDR3 in amino acids: CAISRQENSYEQYF. In DNA, the CDR3 is TGTGCCATCAGTAGACAGGAGAACTCCTACGAGCAGTACTTC.

This clonotype has ten or more counts. CDR3 loop: CASSYSLDTGELFF. The CDR3 nucleotides read TGTGCCAGCAGTTACTCTTTGGACACCGGGGAGCTGTTTTTT. The chain carries TRBV6-5 and TRBJ2-2; no clear D gene. This CDR3 has 14 amino acids. The V end lost 0 bases, the J end lost 3 bases, and 5 bases lay between the germline ends. CDR1 and CDR2 from the germline V gene are MNHEY and SVGAGI.

This sequence joins TRBV7-8 and TRBJ2-7; 7 bases fit TRBD1. The CDR3 totals 15 residues. Germline V lookup: CDR1 SGHVS, CDR2 FQNEAQ. Trimming at V came to 5 bases and at J to 2 bases, leaving 9 bases not matched to a gene. The CDR3 is CASSRDRVRTYEQYF. The CDR3 DNA is TGTGCCAGCAGCCGCGACAGGGTTAGGACCTACGAGCAGTACTTC.

This clonotype has more than one count but fewer than ten. The chain is built from TRBV9 and TRBJ2-3; 7 bases match TRBD1. CDR1 and CDR2 from the germline V gene are SGDLS and YYNGEE. V shed 4 bases and J 2 bases; nucleotides not matched to a gene: 4. This CDR3 comprises 14 residues. CDR3 in DNA: TGTGCCAGCAGCTTCGGACAGGTCACAGATACGCAGTATTTT. Translation: CASSFGQVTDTQYF.